This T cell receptor (beta chain) comes out of a study of shared clonotypes between healthy human individuals. Findings of the study overall: Compared with clonotypes that all four donors shared, non-shared clonotypes had lower generation probabilities. In several donors, approximately 5% of naive CD4 clonotypes appeared in common.

Study donors comprised healthy, HIV-negative adults devoid of recent acute infection or vaccination. From CD4+ cells came CD45RA+ naive and CD45RA-negative memory subsets. A note on this clone: Antigen: not known.

Clones were read by immunoSEQ multiplex PCR, and TCRdb kept only the in-frame ones, dropping some. In the table there are nearly 1,000,000 clones, about 80% of which are singletons. The CDR3 is made up of 14 amino acids. From germline, CDR1 is MNHEY and CDR2 SVGAGI. Trimming cost V 10 bases and J 5 bases; bases outside gene matches: 6. The rearrangement uses TRBV6-5 and TRBJ1-4, with 11 bases aligning to TRBD1. This TCR was recovered from a man aged 18-30 years in good health. Material: memory CD4+ T cells sorted from blood. Subset given: CD45RA-negative fraction. The CDR3 sequence: CATGTGGRNEKLFF. CDR3 DNA sequence: TGTGCCACCGGGACAGGGGGGCGGAATGAAAAACTGTTTTTT.